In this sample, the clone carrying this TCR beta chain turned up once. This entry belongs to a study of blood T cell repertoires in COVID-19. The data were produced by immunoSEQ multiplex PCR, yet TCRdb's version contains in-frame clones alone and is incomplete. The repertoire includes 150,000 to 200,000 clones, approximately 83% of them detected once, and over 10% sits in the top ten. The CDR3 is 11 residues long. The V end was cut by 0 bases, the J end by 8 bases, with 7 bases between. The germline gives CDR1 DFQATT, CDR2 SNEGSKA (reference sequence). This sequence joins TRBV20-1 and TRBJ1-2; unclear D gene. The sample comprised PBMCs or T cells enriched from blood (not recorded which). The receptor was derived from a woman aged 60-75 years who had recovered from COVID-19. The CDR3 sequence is CSARDREGYTF. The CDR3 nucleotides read TGCAGTGCTAGAGATCGGGAAGGCTACACCTTC.